Listed here are 16 T cell receptor beta chains from one sample, sequenced in a study of cytomegalovirus exposure and HLA in healthy donors (TCRdb year 2017). The library came from the immunoSEQ multiplex PCR assay. A mixture of 60 forward primers for TCR Vbeta segments and 13 reverse primers for TCR Jbeta segments was used in the multiplex PCR. Here the immuneACCESS table is served through TCRdb, limited to in-frame sequences with V and J called. Missing clones are a known gap in these copies; in checked studies unresolved V genes cover under half, and the rest lacks a known reason. Present in this sample are a few hundred thousand clones, roughly 80% of which were seen just once. The biggest ten clones account for 2.9% of the sample. Sequenced input: PBMCs. The receptors come from a man younger than 45 in good health and CMV-seronegative.

The V and J genes are TRBV6-4 and TRBJ2-3, with 12 bases fitting TRBD2. Trimming took 4 bases from V and 5 from J; bases not matched to a gene: 1. The germline V gene encodes CDR1 MRHNA and CDR2 SNTAGT. The length of the CDR3 is 14 residues. The CDR3 here is CASSVGLAGDTQYF. CDR3 coding DNA: TGTGCCAGCAGTGTGGGACTAGCGGGAGATACGCAGTATTTT.

The rearrangement joins TRBV7-9 to TRBJ2-5; D remains ambiguous. Germline V gene lookup returns CDR1 SEHNR and CDR2 FQNEAQ (reference sequence). This CDR3 region has 14 residues. V was shortened by 0 bases and J by 0 bases, with 5 bases between the two germline ends. The CDR3 coding sequence is TGTGCCAGCAGCTTAGCGCGGTACCAAGAGACCCAGTACTTC. This codes for CASSLARYQETQYF.

This clone is a singleton in its sample. The chain joins TRBV2 to TRBJ1-2, with 8 bases that match TRBD1. The CDR3 is made up of 14 amino acids. Germline V gives CDR1 SNHLY, CDR2 FYNNEI. With V trimmed by 6 bases and J by 4 bases, 7 bases remained unmatched. The CDR3 region has the DNA TGTGCCAGCAGCGAGGACAGGGACCTCTATGGCTACACCTTC. Amino acids: CASSEDRDLYGYTF.

The chain combines TRBV7-2 with TRBJ1-2; maybe TRBD1 (6 bases). The CDR3 covers 14 residues. Germline CDR1 SGHTA, CDR2 FQGNSA. Deletions cut 5 bases from V and 5 bases from J, with 15 bases between. The CDR3 loop is CASSRRDTLYGYTF. The CDR3 nucleotides read TGTGCCAGCAGCCGCCGGGACACGTTATATGGCTACACCTTC.

The rearrangement links TRBV6-5 to TRBJ1-4, with D possibly being TRBD1 (6 bases). The CDR3 totals 15 residues. The V end lost 6 bases, the J end lost 7 bases, and 18 bases lay between the germline ends. Per the germline V gene, CDR1 is MNHEY and CDR2 is SVGAGI. The CDR3 bases are TGTGCCAGCAGCCGTCGGACAGAAAGTACTGAAAAACTGTTTTTT. It encodes CASSRRTESTEKLFF.

The V gene is TRBV18, the J gene TRBJ1-5; D call uncertain. CDR3 length equals 16 residues. V shed 2 bases and J shed 4 bases, with 15 bases lying between them. CDR1 and CDR2 (germline): KGHSH, LQKENI. The CDR3 sequence is CASSPSEQLPNQPQHF. CDR3 coding DNA: TGTGCCAGCTCACCATCAGAACAGCTCCCTAATCAGCCCCAGCATTTT. The complete variable domain, with remaining parts taken from reference TRBV18 and TRBJ1-5, reads NAGVMQNPRHLVRRRGQEARLRCSPMKGHSHVYWYRQLPEEGLKFMVYLQKENIIDESGMPKERFSAEFPKEGPSILRIQQVVRGDSAAYFCASSPSEQLPNQPQHFGDGTRLSIL.

This clone was picked up a small number of times. J is TRBJ1-6 and V is TRBV6-5; tentative D call: TRBD1 (5 bases). Germline V gene lookup returns CDR1 MNHEY and CDR2 SVGAGI. The CDR3 is made up of 14 amino acids. The germline V and J ends were trimmed by 6 bases and 4 bases, with 10 bases remaining between them. The CDR3 DNA sequence: TGTGCCAGCAGGGCCCAGGGTTATAATTCACCCCTCCACTTT. Protein product: CASRAQGYNSPLHF.

V and J are TRBV6-5 and TRBJ2-3; 9 positions match TRBD1. This CDR3 is 15 amino acids long. V was clipped by 5 bases and J by 5 bases; unmatched bases: 8. Germline loops: CDR1 MNHEY, CDR2 SVGAGI. DNA for the CDR3: TGTGCCAGCAGTCCCGACAGGGGGACGGGAGATACGCAGTATTTT. It yields the protein CASSPDRGTGDTQYF.

This chain uses TRBV14 with TRBJ2-5; the match to TRBD1 covers 7 bases. Trimming cost V 4 bases and J 5 bases; bases outside gene matches: 10. The CDR3 is 15 residues long. The germline CDR1 and CDR2 sequences are SGHDN and FVKESK. The CDR3: CASSPSSQGKETQYF. The CDR3 bases are TGTGCCAGCAGCCCCTCGTCACAGGGGAAGGAGACCCAGTACTTC.

The V gene is TRBV19, the J gene TRBJ2-7; 8 bases align to TRBD1. The CDR3 sequence is 16 residues long. CDR1 is LNHDA, CDR2 SQIVND, per germline (reference sequence). Germline trimming cut 9 bases from V and 3 bases from J; bases unmatched to any gene: 16. The CDR3 reads CASSRDRPPRGYEQYF. The DNA for the CDR3 is TGTGCCAGCAGCCGGGACAGGCCACCCAGGGGCTACGAGCAGTACTTC. Variable domain in full (rest from reference TRBV19 and TRBJ2-7): DGGITQSPKYLFRKEGQNVTLSCEQNLNHDAMYWYRQDPGQGLRLIYYSQIVNDFQKGDIAEGYSVSREKKESFPLTVTSAQKNPTAFYLCASSRDRPPRGYEQYFGPGTRLTVT.

Concerning this clone itself: Other nucleotide sequences from this sample produce the same CDR3. The rearrangement uses TRBV2 and TRBJ1-1, with 7 positions matching TRBD1. The CDR3 spans 14 residues. The V and J ends lost 9 bases and 3 bases, in that order; junction bases with no gene match: 10. Germline values: CDR1 SNHLY, CDR2 FYNNEI. CDR3 loop: CASRSTGLDTEAFF. In nucleotides, the CDR3 is TGTGCCAGTAGGTCGACAGGGCTCGACACTGAAGCTTTCTTT.

DNA of the CDR3: TGTGCCAGCAGCTCGTGGCGGAGAAGGCCCGGGGAGCTGTTTTTT. This translates into CASSSWRRRPGELFF. The chain is built from TRBV11-2 and TRBJ2-2; D not resolved. Germline assignment: CDR1 SGHAT and CDR2 FQNNGV. V lost 4 bases and J lost 6, with 15 bases in between. The CDR3 runs to 15 residues.

A note on this clone: This specimen includes other DNA sequences encoding the same CDR3. This sequence joins TRBV4-1 and TRBJ1-2, with D perhaps matching TRBD1 (6 bases). The CDR3 is 16 amino acids. With 4 bases removed from V and 0 bases from J, the gap between germline ends came to 15 bases. Germline V gene lookup returns CDR1 MGHRA and CDR2 YSYEKL. CDR3 residues: CASSLSRDIANYGYTF. Here the CDR3 DNA reads TGCGCCAGCAGCCTAAGCCGGGACATAGCTAACTATGGCTACACCTTC.

The V and J genes are TRBV29-1 and TRBJ1-1; D is possibly TRBD1 (6 bases). The CDR3 is made up of 13 amino acids. V was shortened by 4 bases and J by 5 bases, with 14 bases between the two germline ends. Germline-derived CDR1 and CDR2 are SQVTM and ANQGSEA. DNA for the CDR3: TGCAGCGTTGTTGGTGGGACAAGTACTGAAGCTTTCTTT. Its translation: CSVVGGTSTEAFF.

The V and J genes are TRBV15 and TRBJ2-4, with 8 bases matching TRBD2. With V trimmed by 1 base and J by 5 bases, 7 bases remained unmatched. This CDR3 has 16 amino acids. CDR1 is LNHNV and CDR2 is YYDKDF in the germline V gene (reference sequence). DNA of the CDR3: TGTGCCACCAGCAGAGGTCCGGCGGGGGGACAAAACATTCAGTACTTC. This codes for CATSRGPAGGQNIQYF.

The V gene is TRBV28, the J gene TRBJ1-5; D remains ambiguous. The CDR3 extends over 14 amino acids. Germline CDR1 and CDR2: MDHEN and SYDVKM. V lost 1 base, J lost 2 bases, and 6 bases lay in between. In DNA, the CDR3 is TGTGCCAGCAGTTTATTAGCAGGCAATCAGCCCCAGCATTTT. This translates into CASSLLAGNQPQHF. Full variable domain (remainder filled in from reference TRBV28 and TRBJ1-5): DVKVTQSSRYLVKRTGEKVFLECVQDMDHENMFWYRQDPGLGLRLIYFSYDVKMKEKGDIPEGYSVSREKKERFSLILESASTNQTSMYLCASSLLAGNQPQHFGDGTRLSIL.